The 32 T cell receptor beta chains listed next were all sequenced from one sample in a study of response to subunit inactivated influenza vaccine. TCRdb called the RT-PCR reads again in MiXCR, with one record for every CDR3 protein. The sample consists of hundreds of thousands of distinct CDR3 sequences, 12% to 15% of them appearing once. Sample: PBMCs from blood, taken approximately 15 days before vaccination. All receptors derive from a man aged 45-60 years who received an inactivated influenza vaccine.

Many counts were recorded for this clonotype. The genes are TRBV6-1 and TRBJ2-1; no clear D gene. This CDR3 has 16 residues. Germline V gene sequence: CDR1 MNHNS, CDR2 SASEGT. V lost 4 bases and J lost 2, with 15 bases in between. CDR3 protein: CASSAFRVNPYNEQFF. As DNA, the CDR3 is TGTGCCAGCAGTGCCTTTCGGGTAAACCCCTACAATGAGCAGTTCTTC.

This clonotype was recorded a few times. The CDR3 is CASSLKAYTGELFF. CDR3 DNA: TGTGCCAGCAGCTTGAAGGCTTACACCGGGGAGCTGTTTTTT. V usage is TRBV7-2 and J usage is TRBJ2-2; no reliable D call. Looked up from germline, CDR1 is SGHTA and CDR2 is FQGNSA. There are 14 residues in the CDR3. V lost 3 bases to trimming and J lost 3 bases, with 8 bases between them. Together with reference TRBV7-2 and TRBJ2-2, the CDR3 gives the full variable domain: GAGVSQSPSNKVTEKGKDVELRCDPISGHTALYWYRQSLGQGLEFLIYFQGNSAPDKSGLPSDRFSAERTGGSVSTLTIQRTQQEDSAVYLCASSLKAYTGELFFGEGSRLTVL.

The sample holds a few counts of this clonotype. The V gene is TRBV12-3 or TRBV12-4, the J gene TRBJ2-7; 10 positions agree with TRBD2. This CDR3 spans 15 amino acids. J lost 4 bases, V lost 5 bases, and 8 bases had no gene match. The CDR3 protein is CASSPSGGGAYEQYF. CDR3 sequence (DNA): TGTGCCAGCAGTCCTAGCGGGGGCGGTGCGTACGAGCAGTACTTC.

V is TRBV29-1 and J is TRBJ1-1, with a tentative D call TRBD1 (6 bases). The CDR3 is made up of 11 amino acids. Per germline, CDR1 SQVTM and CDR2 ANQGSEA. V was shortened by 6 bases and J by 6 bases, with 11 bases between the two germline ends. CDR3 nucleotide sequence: TGCAGCGTAGAGACAGGCCCTGAAGCTTTCTTT. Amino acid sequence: CSVETGPEAFF.

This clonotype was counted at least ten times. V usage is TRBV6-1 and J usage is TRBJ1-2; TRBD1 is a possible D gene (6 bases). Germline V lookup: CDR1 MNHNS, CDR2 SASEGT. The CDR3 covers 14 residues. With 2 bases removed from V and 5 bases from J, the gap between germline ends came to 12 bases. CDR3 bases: TGTGCCAGCAGTGAACGACAGGCGCCGTATGGCTACACCTTC. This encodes CASSERQAPYGYTF.

The CDR3 loop is CASRGLDREAFF. The CDR3 coding sequence is TGTGCCAGCAGGGGGCTTGACAGGGAGGCTTTCTTT. The chain uses TRBV3-1 and TRBJ1-1; 7 positions match TRBD1. The V segment lost 6 bases and the J segment 11 bases; nucleotides outside the gene matches: 9. Germline V gene lookup returns CDR1 LGHDT and CDR2 YNNKEL (reference sequence). The CDR3 totals 12 residues.

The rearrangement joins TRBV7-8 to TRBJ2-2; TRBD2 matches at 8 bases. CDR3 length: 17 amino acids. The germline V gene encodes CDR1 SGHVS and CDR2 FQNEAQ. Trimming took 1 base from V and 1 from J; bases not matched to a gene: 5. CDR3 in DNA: TGTGCCAGCAGCTTAGATCTTGCGGGGGGGAACACCGGGGAGCTGTTTTTT. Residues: CASSLDLAGGNTGELFF. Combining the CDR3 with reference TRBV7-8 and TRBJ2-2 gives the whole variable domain GAGVSQSPRYKVAKRGQDVALRCDPISGHVSLFWYQQALGQGPEFLTYFQNEAQLDKSGLPSDRFFAERPEGSVSTLKIQRTQQEDSAVYLCASSLDLAGGNTGELFFGEGSRLTVL.

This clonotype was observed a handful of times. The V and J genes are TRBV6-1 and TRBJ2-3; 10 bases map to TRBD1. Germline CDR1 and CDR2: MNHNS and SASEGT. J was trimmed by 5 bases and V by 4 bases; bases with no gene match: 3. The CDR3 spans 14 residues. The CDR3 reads CASSVRDRGDTQYF. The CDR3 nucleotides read TGTGCCAGCAGTGTTCGGGACAGGGGAGATACGCAGTATTTT.

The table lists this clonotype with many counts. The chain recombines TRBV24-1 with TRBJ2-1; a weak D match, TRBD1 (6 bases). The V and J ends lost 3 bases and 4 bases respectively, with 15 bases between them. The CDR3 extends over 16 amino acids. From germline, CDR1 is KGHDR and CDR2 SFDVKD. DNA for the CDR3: TGTGCCACCAGTGATAGACCGGGACACCGGTACAATGAGCAGTTCTTC. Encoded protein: CATSDRPGHRYNEQFF.

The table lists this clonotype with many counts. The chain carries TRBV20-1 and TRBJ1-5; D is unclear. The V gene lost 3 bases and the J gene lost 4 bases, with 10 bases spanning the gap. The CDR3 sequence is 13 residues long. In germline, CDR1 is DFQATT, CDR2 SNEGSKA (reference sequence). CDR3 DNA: TGCAGTGCTAGTCGGCAGGTGAATCAGCCCCAGCATTTT. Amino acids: CSASRQVNQPQHF.

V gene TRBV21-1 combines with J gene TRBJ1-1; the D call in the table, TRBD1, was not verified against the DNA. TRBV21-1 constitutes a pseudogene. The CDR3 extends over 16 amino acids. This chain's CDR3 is CASSKIHPPWYTEAFF. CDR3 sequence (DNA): TGTGCCAGCAGCAAAATACACCCCCCCTGGTACACTGAAGCTTTCTTT.

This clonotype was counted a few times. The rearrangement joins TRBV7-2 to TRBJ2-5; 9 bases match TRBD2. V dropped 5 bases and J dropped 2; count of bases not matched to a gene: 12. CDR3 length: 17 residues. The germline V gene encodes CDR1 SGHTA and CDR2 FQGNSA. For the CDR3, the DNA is TGTGCCAGCAGCCACCGAGCGGGAGGCGGAACTCAAGAGACCCAGTACTTC. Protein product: CASSHRAGGGTQETQYF.

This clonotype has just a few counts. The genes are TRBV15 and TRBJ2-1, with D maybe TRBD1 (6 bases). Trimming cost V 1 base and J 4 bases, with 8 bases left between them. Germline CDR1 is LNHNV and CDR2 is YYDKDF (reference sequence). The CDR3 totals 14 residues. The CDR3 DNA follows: TGTGCCACCAGCAGAGGACAGGTTTACAATGAGCAGTTCTTC. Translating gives CATSRGQVYNEQFF.

The CDR3 coding sequence is TGTGCCAGCAGTGAAGGGGTTAGCGAGCAGTACTTC. Its protein is CASSEGVSEQYF. V usage is TRBV25-1 and J usage is TRBJ2-7; no firm D call. Germline CDR1 MGHDK, CDR2 SYGVNS. The V and J ends lost 2 bases and 6 bases respectively, with 8 bases between them. The CDR3 runs 12 residues.

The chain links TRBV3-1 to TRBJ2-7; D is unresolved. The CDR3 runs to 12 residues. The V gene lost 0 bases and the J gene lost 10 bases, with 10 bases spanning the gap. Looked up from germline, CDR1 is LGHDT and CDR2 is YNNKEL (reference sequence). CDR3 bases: TGTGCCAGCAGCCAAGATCAAAGGGAACAGTACTTC. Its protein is CASSQDQREQYF.

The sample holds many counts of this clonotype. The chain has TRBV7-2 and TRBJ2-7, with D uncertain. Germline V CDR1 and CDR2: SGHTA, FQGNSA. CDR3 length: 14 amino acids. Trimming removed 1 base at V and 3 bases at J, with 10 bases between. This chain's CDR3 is CASSLDPVLYEQYF. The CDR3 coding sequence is TGTGCCAGCAGCTTAGACCCTGTACTCTACGAGCAGTACTTC.

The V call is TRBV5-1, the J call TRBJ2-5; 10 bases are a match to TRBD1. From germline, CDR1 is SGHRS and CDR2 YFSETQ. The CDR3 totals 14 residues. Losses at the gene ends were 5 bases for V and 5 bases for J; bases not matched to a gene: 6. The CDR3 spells CASRSDRGVETQYF. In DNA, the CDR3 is TGCGCCAGCAGATCGGACAGGGGGGTTGAGACCCAGTACTTC.

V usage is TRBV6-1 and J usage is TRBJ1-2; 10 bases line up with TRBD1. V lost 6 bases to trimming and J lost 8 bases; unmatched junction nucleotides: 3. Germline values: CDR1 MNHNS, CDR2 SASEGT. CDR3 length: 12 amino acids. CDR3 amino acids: CASRRDRGGYTF. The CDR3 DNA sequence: TGTGCCAGCAGAAGGGACAGGGGAGGCTACACCTTC.

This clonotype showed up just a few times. The CDR3 DNA follows: TGTGCCAGCTCACCACGACAGCCAGAGACCCAGTACTTC. It is translated as CASSPRQPETQYF. The chain links TRBV18 to TRBJ2-5; TRBD1 might be the D (5 bases). The CDR3 contains 13 residues. The V end lost 1 base, the J end lost 4 bases, and 7 bases lay between the germline ends. Per the germline V gene, CDR1 is KGHSH and CDR2 is LQKENI.

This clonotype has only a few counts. CDR3 DNA sequence: TGCAGCCCAGTCGGGCTAGCGGAGACCTACGAGCAGTACTTC. Its translation is CSPVGLAETYEQYF. J is TRBJ2-7 and V is TRBV29-1, with 7 bases lining up with TRBD2. J was trimmed by 2 bases and V by 8 bases; bases with no gene match: 12. Germline-derived CDR1 and CDR2 are SQVTM and ANQGSEA. The CDR3 length is 14 residues.

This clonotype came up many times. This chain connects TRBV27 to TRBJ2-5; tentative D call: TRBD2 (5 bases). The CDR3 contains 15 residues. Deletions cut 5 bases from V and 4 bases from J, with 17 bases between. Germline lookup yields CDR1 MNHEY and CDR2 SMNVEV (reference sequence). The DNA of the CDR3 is TGTGCCAGCAGTCCCACCAGTGCGGGTTTAGAGACCCAGTACTTC. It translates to CASSPTSAGLETQYF.

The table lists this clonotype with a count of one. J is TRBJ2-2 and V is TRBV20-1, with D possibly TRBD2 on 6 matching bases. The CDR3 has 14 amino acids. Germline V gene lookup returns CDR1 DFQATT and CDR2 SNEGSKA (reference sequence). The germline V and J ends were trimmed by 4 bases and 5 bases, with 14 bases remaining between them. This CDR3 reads CSAKVGGSTGELFF. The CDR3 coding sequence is TGCAGTGCTAAGGTCGGGGGTTCTACCGGGGAGCTGTTTTTT.

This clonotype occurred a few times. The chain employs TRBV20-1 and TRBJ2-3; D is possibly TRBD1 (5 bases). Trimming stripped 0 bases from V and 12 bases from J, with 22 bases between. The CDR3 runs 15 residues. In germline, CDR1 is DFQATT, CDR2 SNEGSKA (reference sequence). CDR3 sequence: CSAREQESSFSVQYF. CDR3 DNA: TGCAGTGCTAGAGAACAGGAATCGTCCTTTTCGGTCCAGTATTTT.

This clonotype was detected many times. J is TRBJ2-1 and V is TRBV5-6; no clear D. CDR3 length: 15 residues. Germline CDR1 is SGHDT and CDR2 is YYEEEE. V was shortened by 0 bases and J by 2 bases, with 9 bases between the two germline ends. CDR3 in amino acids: CASSLVADTYNEQFF. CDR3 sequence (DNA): TGTGCCAGCAGCTTGGTGGCGGATACCTACAATGAGCAGTTCTTC.

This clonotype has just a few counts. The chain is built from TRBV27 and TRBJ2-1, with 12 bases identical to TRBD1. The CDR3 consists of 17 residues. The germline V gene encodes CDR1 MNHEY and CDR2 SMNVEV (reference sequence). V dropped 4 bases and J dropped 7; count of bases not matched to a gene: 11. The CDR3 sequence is CASSSLAGTGGGNEQFF. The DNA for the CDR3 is TGTGCCAGCAGTTCCCTCGCCGGGACAGGGGGCGGTAATGAGCAGTTCTTC.

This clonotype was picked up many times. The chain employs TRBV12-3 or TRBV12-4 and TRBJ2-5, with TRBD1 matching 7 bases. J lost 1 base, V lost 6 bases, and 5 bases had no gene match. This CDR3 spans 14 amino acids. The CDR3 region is CASRPRTGQETQYF. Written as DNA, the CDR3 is TGTGCCAGCAGACCCAGGACAGGCCAAGAGACCCAGTACTTC.

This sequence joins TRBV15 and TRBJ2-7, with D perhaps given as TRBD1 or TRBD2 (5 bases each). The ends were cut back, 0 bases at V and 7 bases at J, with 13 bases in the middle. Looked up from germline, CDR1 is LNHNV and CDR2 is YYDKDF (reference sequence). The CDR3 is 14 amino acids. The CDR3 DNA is TGTGCCACCAGCAGAGAGAGGGGACCAGGAGAGCAGTACTTC. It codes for CATSRERGPGEQYF.

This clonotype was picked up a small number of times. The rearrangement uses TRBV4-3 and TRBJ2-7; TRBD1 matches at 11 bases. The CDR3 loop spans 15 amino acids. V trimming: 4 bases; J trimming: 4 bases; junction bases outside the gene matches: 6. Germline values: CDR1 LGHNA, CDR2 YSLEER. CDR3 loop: CASSPTGTGGYEQYF. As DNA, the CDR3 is TGCGCCAGCAGCCCTACCGGGACAGGGGGATACGAGCAGTACTTC.

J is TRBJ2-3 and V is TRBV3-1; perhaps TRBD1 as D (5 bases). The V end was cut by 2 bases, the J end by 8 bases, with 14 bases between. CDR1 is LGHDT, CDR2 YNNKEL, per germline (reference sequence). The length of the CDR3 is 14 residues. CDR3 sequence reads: CASSQQGGLGTQYF. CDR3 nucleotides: TGTGCCAGCAGCCAACAGGGCGGTTTGGGTACGCAGTATTTT.

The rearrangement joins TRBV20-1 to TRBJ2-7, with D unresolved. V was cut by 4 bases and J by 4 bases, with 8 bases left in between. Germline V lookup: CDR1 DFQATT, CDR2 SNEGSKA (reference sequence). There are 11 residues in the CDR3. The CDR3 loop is CSANTQYEQYF. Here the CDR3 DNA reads TGCAGTGCTAATACACAGTACGAGCAGTACTTC.

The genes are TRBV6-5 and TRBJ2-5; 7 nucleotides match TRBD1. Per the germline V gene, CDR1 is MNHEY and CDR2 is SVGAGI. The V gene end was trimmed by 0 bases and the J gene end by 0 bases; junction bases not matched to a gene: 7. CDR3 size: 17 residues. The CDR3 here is CASSYSLTGVYQETQYF. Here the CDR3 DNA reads TGTGCCAGCAGTTACTCGCTTACAGGGGTATACCAAGAGACCCAGTACTTC.

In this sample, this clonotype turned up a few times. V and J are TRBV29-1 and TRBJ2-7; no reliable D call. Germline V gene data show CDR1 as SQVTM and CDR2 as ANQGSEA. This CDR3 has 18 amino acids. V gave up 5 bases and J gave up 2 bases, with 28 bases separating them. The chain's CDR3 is CSVFAPRPLFRITYEQYF. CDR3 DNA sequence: TGCAGCGTTTTTGCCCCGCGGCCTCTCTTTAGAATCACCTACGAGCAGTACTTC.